This entry is about one T cell receptor beta chain. Its antigen is currently unknown. At least one anti-epileptic drug was given before surgery. The repertoire was sequenced with immunoSEQ multiplex PCR; TCRdb's copy has only in-frame clones and lacks some. The top ten clones hold 3.8% of a sample with approximately 110,000 clones, around 94% of them seen once. This sample is drawn from a study of brain T cells in children with intractable seizures. The CDR3 is made up of 11 amino acids. The germline CDR1 and CDR2 sequences are DFQATT and SNEGSKA (reference sequence). V lost 2 bases and J lost 10, with 11 bases in between. Study findings and constraints: Patients' HCMV serostatus was unknown; virus specificity rests on CDR3 similarity alone. Clones missing pre-surgery may reflect undersampling of that blood sample.

The TCR was taken from a boy in the first two years of life with hemimegalencephaly and intractable seizures. V gene TRBV20-1 combines with J gene TRBJ1-1; tentative D call: TRBD1 (6 bases). Sequencing used peripheral blood, obtained at surgery. The DNA of the CDR3 is TGCAGTGCTAGATACAGGGAAGGAGCTTTCTTT. Amino acids: CSARYREGAFF.